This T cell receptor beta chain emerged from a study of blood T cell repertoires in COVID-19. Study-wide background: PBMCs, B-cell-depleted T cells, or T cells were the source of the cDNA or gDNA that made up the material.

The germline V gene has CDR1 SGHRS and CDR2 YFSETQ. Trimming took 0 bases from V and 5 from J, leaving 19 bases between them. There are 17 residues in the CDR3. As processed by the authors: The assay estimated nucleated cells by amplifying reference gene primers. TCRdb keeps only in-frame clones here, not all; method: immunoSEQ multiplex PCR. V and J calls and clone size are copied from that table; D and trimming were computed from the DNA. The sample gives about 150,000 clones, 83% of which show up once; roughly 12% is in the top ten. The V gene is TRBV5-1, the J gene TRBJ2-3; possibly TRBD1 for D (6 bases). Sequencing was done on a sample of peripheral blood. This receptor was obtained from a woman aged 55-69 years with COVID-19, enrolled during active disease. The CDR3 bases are TGCGCCAGCAGCTTGGAATCCGGGACACCAATTAGAGATACGCAGTATTTT. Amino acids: CASSLESGTPIRDTQYF.